This TCR beta chain was sequenced during a study of shared clonotypes between healthy human individuals. Negatively enriched CD4+ T cells were divided by CD45RA into naive and memory. For this clone: Its cognate antigen is unknown.

CDR1 is SGHNT and CDR2 is YYREEE in the germline V gene (reference sequence). Unmatched junction bases numbered 9, after V lost 3 bases and J lost 5 bases. This CDR3 has 16 residues. Whole-study findings and limits: Read depth was anticipated to influence clonotype sharing among donors.

Study processing details: Filtering differed, since immunoSEQ gave only junction sequences and no quality scores. TCRdb keeps only in-frame clones here, not all; method: immunoSEQ multiplex PCR. V and J calls and clone size are copied from that table; D and trimming were computed from the DNA. The table includes approximately 2,300,000 clones, 80% to 95% detected once. The rearrangement links TRBV5-4 to TRBJ2-5; 11 bases map to TRBD2. The source of this sequence is a man between 18 and 35 years old in good health. Some clones in this sample may be carry-over from other donors' samples. Sequenced material: naive CD4+ T cells from PBMCs. Subset reported: CD45RA+ positively selected. CDR3 bases: TGTGCCAGCAGCTCCGCGACTAGCGGGAATGTGGAGACCCAGTACTTC. This codes for CASSSATSGNVETQYF.